Sequencing of this TCR beta chain was carried out in a study of early stage breast cancer tumors. For the study at large: Most of the 16 invasive tumors were ER+, PR+ and HER2-. General study findings and limits: Commonly generated sequences made up most enriched TCRB sequences shared between patients. Comparing each tissue with blood distinguished tumor from normal in 14 of 16 patients.

With regard to this clone: Its antigen is as yet unknown.

Trimming stripped 3 bases from V and 4 bases from J, with 3 bases between. In germline, CDR1 is SGHAT, CDR2 FQNNGV. There are 11 residues in the CDR3. Blood replicates held 0.5 ug DNA, tumor or normal breast roughly 1.5 ug, two each. Assay used: immunoSEQ multiplex PCR; TCRdb lists only in-frame clones, some missing. The sample has about 41,000 clones, around two thirds seen once. The V gene is TRBV11-2, the J gene TRBJ2-5; D is uncertain. The sequenced sample consisted of blood. This sequence was found in a person aged 50-59 years with breast cancer. CDR3: CASSLRETQYF. CDR3 sequence (DNA): TGTGCCAGCAGCTTGAGAGAGACCCAGTACTTC.